These 25 T cell receptor beta chains share one sample of origin, sequenced in a study of blood T cell repertoires in COVID-19. Sequencing was performed with immunoSEQ multiplex PCR; in TCRdb, only in-frame clones are kept and a portion is missing. The sample lists tens of thousands of clones, approximately 90% occurring once. The specimen sequenced was peripheral blood. These receptors came from a man between 70 and 80 years old with active or convalescent COVID-19.

This clone came up a few times. The V gene is TRBV6-4, the J gene TRBJ2-1, with 8 bases fitting TRBD1. The ends lost 5 bases at V and 5 bases at J; junction bases unmatched: 5. Germline CDR1 is MRHNA and CDR2 is SNTAGT. This CDR3 spans 14 amino acids. CDR3 protein: CASSSQGANNEQFF. The CDR3 DNA reads TGTGCCAGCAGTTCCCAGGGGGCCAACAATGAGCAGTTCTTC.

V gene TRBV28 combines with J gene TRBJ2-6; D may be TRBD2 (6 bases). V lost 4 bases, J lost 0 bases, and 13 bases lay in between. The V gene's germline CDR1 is MDHEN and CDR2 SYDVKM. This CDR3 contains 17 residues. This CDR3 is CASSWGDGGSGANVLTF. The CDR3 nucleotides are TGTGCCAGCAGTTGGGGGGACGGAGGCTCTGGGGCCAACGTCCTGACTTTC. Based on the CDR3 plus reference TRBV28 and TRBJ2-6, the full variable domain is DVKVTQSSRYLVKRTGEKVFLECVQDMDHENMFWYRQDPGLGLRLIYFSYDVKMKEKGDIPEGYSVSREKKERFSLILESASTNQTSMYLCASSWGDGGSGANVLTFGAGSRLTVL.

This chain uses TRBV5-6 with TRBJ2-7, with 8 bases identical to TRBD2. The CDR3 loop spans 14 amino acids. After removal of 2 bases from V and 4 bases from J, the junction contained 5 bases not matched to a gene. Germline CDR1 is SGHDT and CDR2 is YYEEEE. The CDR3 region has the DNA TGTGCCAGCAGCTTTATAGCGGGGAGGTACGAGCAGTACTTC. Protein sequence: CASSFIAGRYEQYF.

This clone was seen only a few times. This chain joins TRBV12-5 and TRBJ2-1, with 11 nucleotides matching TRBD2. This CDR3 region has 15 residues. Germline lookup yields CDR1 LGHNT and CDR2 FRNRAP. The V gene end was trimmed by 7 bases and the J gene end by 6 bases; junction bases not matched to a gene: 8. For the CDR3, the DNA is TGTGCTAGTGCCCAGGGACTAGCGGAGATCAATGAGCAGTTCTTC. Encoded protein: CASAQGLAEINEQFF.

The V call is TRBV30, the J call TRBJ2-7, with a possible D match to TRBD1 (6 bases). V shed 2 bases and J shed 5 bases, with 10 bases lying between them. Germline CDR1 reads GTSNPN; CDR2 reads SVGIG (reference sequence). The CDR3 loop spans 12 amino acids. DNA of the CDR3: TGTGCCTGGAGTAGACAGGTCAACGAGCAGTACTTC. Amino acids: CAWSRQVNEQYF.

The chain joins TRBV19 to TRBJ2-1; 7 nucleotides agree with TRBD2. The CDR3 spans 14 residues. Trimming cost V 6 bases and J 8 bases; bases outside gene matches: 10. Germline CDR1 and CDR2: LNHDA and SQIVND (reference sequence). The CDR3 DNA sequence: TGTGCCAGTAGCGACCCCGGGACTAAATATGAGCAGTTCTTC. Translated, it gives CASSDPGTKYEQFF.

CDR3 loop: CASSPNHRVRAYEQYF. For the CDR3, the DNA is TGTGCCAGTAGTCCTAATCACAGGGTAAGGGCCTACGAGCAGTACTTC. The V call is TRBV19, the J call TRBJ2-7; tentative D call: TRBD1 (6 bases). The CDR3 covers 16 residues. The germline V and J ends were trimmed by 5 bases and 2 bases, with 19 bases remaining between them. In germline, CDR1 is LNHDA, CDR2 SQIVND (reference sequence).

The gene calls are TRBV24-1 and TRBJ2-1; TRBD2 matches 14 bases. J gave up 7 bases and V 0 bases, and 4 bases lay outside the gene matches. The CDR3 sequence is 17 residues long. Germline V CDR1 and CDR2: KGHDR, SFDVKD. The CDR3 is CATSDLRGLAGANEQFF. CDR3 DNA: TGTGCCACCAGTGATTTGCGGGGACTAGCGGGAGCAAATGAGCAGTTCTTC.

The genes are TRBV19 and TRBJ2-2, with 7 bases aligning to TRBD1. Looked up from germline, CDR1 is LNHDA and CDR2 is SQIVND (reference sequence). CDR3 size: 15 residues. V lost 5 bases and J lost 5; bases outside the gene matches: 8. The CDR3 sequence: CASSSSTGSTGELFF. Here the CDR3 DNA reads TGTGCCAGTAGTTCTTCGACAGGGTCTACCGGGGAGCTGTTTTTT.

The chain employs TRBV6-5 and TRBJ1-4, with D tentatively TRBD1 (5 bases). Looked up from germline, CDR1 is MNHEY and CDR2 is SVGAGI. CDR3 length equals 14 residues. Trimming removed 5 bases from V and 8 bases from J, with 15 bases in between. CDR3 bases: TGTGCCAGCAGTACCGGGGGGGTCGGGGAAAAACTGTTTTTT. Its translation is CASSTGGVGEKLFF.

The V call is TRBV12-5, the J call TRBJ2-2; TRBD2 is a possible D gene (5 bases). Germline V gives CDR1 LGHNT, CDR2 FRNRAP. This CDR3 contains 15 residues. Trimming pared 3 bases from V and 0 bases from J, leaving 8 bases between. CDR3: CASGLAETNTGELFF. Here the CDR3 DNA reads TGTGCTAGTGGTTTAGCGGAAACGAACACCGGGGAGCTGTTTTTT.

The chain couples TRBV2 to TRBJ2-2, with 8 bases aligning to TRBD2. The V gene's germline CDR1 is SNHLY and CDR2 FYNNEI. Unmatched junction bases numbered 1, after V lost 7 bases and J lost 0 bases. The CDR3 covers 14 residues. The CDR3 region has the DNA TGTGCCAGCAAACTAGCGGCGAACACCGGGGAGCTGTTTTTT. The encoded protein is CASKLAANTGELFF.

The chain employs TRBV28 and TRBJ1-4; D remains ambiguous. CDR1 and CDR2 from the germline V gene are MDHEN and SYDVKM. Trimming shortened V by 5 bases and J by 3 bases, and 13 bases separated the two germline ends. The CDR3 has 15 amino acids. CDR3 amino acids: CASSGYSLANEKLFF. The CDR3 coding sequence is TGTGCCAGCAGTGGGTACAGTTTAGCTAATGAAAAACTGTTTTTT.

The chain has TRBV6-2 or TRBV6-3 and TRBJ2-3, with 14 bases fitting TRBD2. The V segment lost 5 bases and the J segment 1 base; nucleotides outside the gene matches: 8. This CDR3 region has 18 residues. CDR1 is MNHEY, CDR2 SVGEGT, per germline. This CDR3 is CASSPPGLAGEGTDTQYF. CDR3 in DNA: TGTGCCAGCAGTCCCCCGGGACTAGCGGGAGAGGGCACAGATACGCAGTATTTT.

The table lists this clone with a few counts. The J gene is TRBJ2-5, the V gene TRBV7-3; 8 bases fit TRBD1. The germline V gene has CDR1 SGHTA and CDR2 FQGTGA. V shed 4 bases and J 5 bases; nucleotides not matched to a gene: 3. The CDR3 length is 13 residues. CDR3 sequence: CASSSGDRETQYF. CDR3 coding DNA: TGTGCCAGCAGCTCCGGGGACAGGGAGACCCAGTACTTC. The variable domain in full, completed from reference TRBV7-3 and TRBJ2-5, reads GAGVSQTPSNKVTEKGKYVELRCDPISGHTALYWYRQSLGQGPEFLIYFQGTGAADDSGLPNDRFFAVRPEGSVSTLKIQRTERGDSAVYLCASSSGDRETQYFGPGTRLLVL.

This chain uses TRBV2 with TRBJ2-3, with 8 bases that match TRBD2. The germline V gene encodes CDR1 SNHLY and CDR2 FYNNEI. The junction had 9 bases not matched to a gene; V was cut back by 6 bases and J by 4 bases. The CDR3 loop spans 15 amino acids. CDR3 bases: TGTGCCAGCAGATACAGCGGGAGTAACGCAGATACGCAGTATTTT. Its protein product is CASRYSGSNADTQYF.

J is TRBJ1-1 and V is TRBV5-1, with a possible D match to TRBD1 (5 bases). The CDR3 contains 15 residues. The V end lost 0 bases, the J end lost 4 bases, and 13 bases lay between the germline ends. CDR1 is SGHRS and CDR2 is YFSETQ in the germline V gene. The CDR3 sequence is CASSLGQGGATEAFF. CDR3 DNA: TGCGCCAGCAGCTTGGGTCAGGGTGGAGCCACTGAAGCTTTCTTT.

The CDR3 loop is CASSARGHFSQETQYF. DNA for the CDR3: TGTGCCAGCAGCGCCAGGGGGCACTTCTCACAAGAGACCCAGTACTTC. J is TRBJ2-5 and V is TRBV9; TRBD1 matches at 8 bases. This CDR3 spans 16 amino acids. The trim removed 3 bases at V and 2 bases at J, leaving 9 bases unmatched. The V gene's germline CDR1 is SGDLS and CDR2 YYNGEE.

The rearrangement links TRBV18 to TRBJ2-3; D might be TRBD2 (6 bases). CDR1 is KGHSH and CDR2 is LQKENI in the germline V gene. Trimming removed 4 bases from V and 4 bases from J, with 12 bases in between. The CDR3 spans 14 residues. The CDR3 here is CASSLREASDTQYF. The CDR3 DNA follows: TGTGCCAGCTCACTGAGGGAGGCATCAGATACGCAGTATTTT.

The chain joins TRBV11-3 to TRBJ2-2; 10 bases fit TRBD1. V trimming: 3 bases; J trimming: 12 bases; junction bases outside the gene matches: 1. Germline V gene data show CDR1 as SGHNT and CDR2 as YENEEA. The CDR3 spans 12 residues. The CDR3 DNA reads TGTGCCAGCAGCTTGGGACAGGGGAAGCTGTTTTTT. Its translation is CASSLGQGKLFF. Complete variable domain (other parts from reference TRBV11-3 and TRBJ2-2): EAGVVQSPRYKIIEKKQPVAFWCNPISGHNTLYWYLQNLGQGPELLIRYENEEAVDDSQLPKDRFSAERLKGVDSTLKIQPAELGDSAVYLCASSLGQGKLFFGEGSRLTVL.

The CDR3 bases are TGTGCCAGTAGTGAAGGGGGAACGCCAGATACGCAGTATTTT. It translates to CASSEGGTPDTQYF. The rearrangement uses TRBV19 and TRBJ2-3; a possible D gene is TRBD1 (6 bases). Germline loops: CDR1 LNHDA, CDR2 SQIVND (reference sequence). The CDR3 sequence is 14 residues long. Trimming took off 5 bases at V and 4 bases at J, with 13 bases between the two ends.

The chain uses TRBV6-1 and TRBJ2-4; D may be TRBD1 (6 bases). V lost 2 bases, J lost 10 bases, and 15 bases lay in between. CDR3 length: 14 amino acids. Germline lookup yields CDR1 MNHNS and CDR2 SASEGT. In DNA, the CDR3 is TGTGCCAGCAGTGAACCAGGACAGCTTGAGATTCAGTACTTC. It encodes CASSEPGQLEIQYF.

The chain recombines TRBV19 with TRBJ2-7; 14 bases are a match to TRBD2. V shed 5 bases, J shed 2 bases, and the junction held 5 bases outside the gene matches. CDR1 is LNHDA and CDR2 is SQIVND in the germline V gene (reference sequence). The CDR3 covers 16 residues. The CDR3 here is CASSARLAGGTYEQYF. The DNA of the CDR3 is TGTGCCAGTAGTGCTAGACTAGCGGGAGGGACCTACGAGCAGTACTTC.

The CDR3 here is CAISELERLPMEQYF. DNA of the CDR3: TGTGCCATCAGTGAGTTGGAGCGGCTGCCTATGGAGCAGTACTTC. The V gene is TRBV10-3, the J gene TRBJ2-7; tentatively, D is TRBD2 (5 bases). Deletions cut 1 base from V and 7 bases from J, with 17 bases between. Germline V gene sequence: CDR1 ENHRY, CDR2 SYGVKD. This CDR3 contains 15 residues.

The gene calls are TRBV28 and TRBJ1-1; maybe TRBD1 (5 bases). Germline CDR1 reads MDHEN; CDR2 reads SYDVKM. Deletions cut 2 bases from V and 7 bases from J, with 11 bases between. The CDR3 consists of 13 residues. The CDR3 is CASSLRRRGEAFF. Here the CDR3 DNA reads TGTGCCAGCAGTTTACGTCGAAGGGGTGAAGCTTTCTTT.